This record looks at one T cell receptor (beta chain) sequence and its context. This table comes from immunoSEQ multiplex PCR, and its TCRdb copy is limited to in-frame clones, with some not included. This table holds some 130,000 clones, more than 80% found once. This sample was taken from a study of control samples from healthy donors and cancer patients. Sequenced material: blood. This TCR came from a man aged 35-49 years in good health.

CDR3 in amino acids: CASSLGASLNYGYTF. The CDR3 DNA reads as TGTGCCAGCAGCTTAGGGGCCAGCCTTAACTATGGCTACACCTTC. The chain recombines TRBV7-9 with TRBJ1-2; D gene unclear. CDR1 and CDR2 (germline): SEHNR, FQNEAQ (reference sequence). Trimming took off 1 base at V and 1 base at J, with 10 bases between the two ends. The CDR3 totals 15 residues.